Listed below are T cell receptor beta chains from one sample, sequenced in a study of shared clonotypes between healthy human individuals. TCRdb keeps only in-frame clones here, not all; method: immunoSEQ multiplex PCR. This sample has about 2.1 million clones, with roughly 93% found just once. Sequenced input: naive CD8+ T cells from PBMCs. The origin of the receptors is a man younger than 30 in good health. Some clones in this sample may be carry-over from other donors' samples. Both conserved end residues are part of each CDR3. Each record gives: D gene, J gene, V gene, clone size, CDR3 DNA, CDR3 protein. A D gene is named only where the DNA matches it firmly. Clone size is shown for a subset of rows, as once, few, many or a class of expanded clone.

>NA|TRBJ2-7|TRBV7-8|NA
TGTGCCAGCAGCTTAGCGGGCGCCTACGAGCAGTACTTC
CASSLAGAYEQYF
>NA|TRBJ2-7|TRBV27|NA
TGTGCCAGCAGTCCCGGGACAAAAGCCTACGAGCAGTACTTC
CASSPGTKAYEQYF
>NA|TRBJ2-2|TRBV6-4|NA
TGTGCCAGCAGTGACTCTGGGGCCACCGGGGAGCTGTTTTTT
CASSDSGATGELFF
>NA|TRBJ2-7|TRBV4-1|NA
TGCGCCAGCAGCCAAGATCCTGATGCCTACGAGCAGTACTTC
CASSQDPDAYEQYF
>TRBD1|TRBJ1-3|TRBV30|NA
TGTGCCTGGAGTGAGACAGGGTGGGAAAACACCATATATTTT
CAWSETGWENTIYF
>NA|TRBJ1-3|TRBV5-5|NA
TGTGCCAGCAGCTTGGGCCGGGGCTCTGGAAACACCATATATTTT
CASSLGRGSGNTIYF
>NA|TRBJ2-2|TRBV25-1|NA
TGTGCCAGCGGGGGAGCAAGCGGGGAGCTGTTTTTT
CASGGASGELFF
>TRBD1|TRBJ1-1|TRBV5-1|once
TGCGCCAGCAGCTTGGTCGCACAGGGGGACACTGAAGCTTTCTTT
CASSLVAQGDTEAFF
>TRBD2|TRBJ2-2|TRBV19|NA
TGTGCCAGTAGTACGGGACTAGCGGGAGAGGACGGGGAGCTGTTTTTT
CASSTGLAGEDGELFF
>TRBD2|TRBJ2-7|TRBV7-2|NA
TGTGCCAGCAGCGCACTAGCGGGAGGCTACGAGCAGTACTTC
CASSALAGGYEQYF
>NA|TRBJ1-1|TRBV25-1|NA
TGTGCCAGCAGAAATGACAGAAACACTGAAGCTTTCTTT
CASRNDRNTEAFF
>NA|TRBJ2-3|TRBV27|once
TGTGCCAGCAGTCTTAACCCCATTACACTCACAGATACGCAGTATTTT
CASSLNPITLTDTQYF
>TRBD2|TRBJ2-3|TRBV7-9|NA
TGTGCCAGCAGCGAAAGGACTAGCGGGAGGGCAGATACGCAGTATTTT
CASSERTSGRADTQYF
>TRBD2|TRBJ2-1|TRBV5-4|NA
TGTGCCAGCTATAGGGCTAGCGGGAGGGTCAGTGAGCAGTTCTTC
CASYRASGRVSEQFF
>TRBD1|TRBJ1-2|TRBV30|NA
TGTGCGGGTTGGGGCGAGGGGGCTGCCTATGGCTACACCTTC
CAGWGEGAAYGYTF
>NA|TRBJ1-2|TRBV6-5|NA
TGTGCCAGCAGTCCGCTACAGGGCGCCTATGGCTACACCTTC
CASSPLQGAYGYTF
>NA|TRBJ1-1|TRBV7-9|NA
TGTGCCAGCCTGCTGGTGAACACTGAAGCTTTCTTT
CASLLVNTEAFF
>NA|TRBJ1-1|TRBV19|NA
TGTGCCAGTAGTCTACAGGGAGGGAACACTGAAGCTTTCTTT
CASSLQGGNTEAFF
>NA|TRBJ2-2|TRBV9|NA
TGTGCCAGCAGCCCCGATAGGGCAAACGGGGAGCTGTTTTTT
CASSPDRANGELFF
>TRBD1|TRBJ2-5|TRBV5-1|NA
TGCGCCAGCAGCCGAGACAGGGAGCAAGAGACCCAGTACTTC
CASSRDREQETQYF
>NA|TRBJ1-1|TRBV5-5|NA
TGTGCCAGCAGCTGGACAGTATCCACTGAAGCTTTCTTT
CASSWTVSTEAFF
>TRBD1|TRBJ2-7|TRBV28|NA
TGTGCCAGCAGTTCACGGGACAGGGACTACGAGCAGTACTTC
CASSSRDRDYEQYF
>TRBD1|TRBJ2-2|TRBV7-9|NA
TGTGCCAGCAGCCACGGGACAGGGGTCATTCCGAACACCGGGGAGCTGTTTTTT
CASSHGTGVIPNTGELFF
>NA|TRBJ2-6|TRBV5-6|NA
TGTGCCAGCAGCTTGGGATCTACTGGGGCCAACGTCCTGACTTTC
CASSLGSTGANVLTF
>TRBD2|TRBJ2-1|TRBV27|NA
TGTGCCAGCAGTTTATCGGCGGGAGCGCCCTACAATGAGCAGTTCTTC
CASSLSAGAPYNEQFF
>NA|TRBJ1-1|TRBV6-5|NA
TGTGCCAGCCGGCTGGGGCAGAGCGGCACTGAAGCTTTCTTT
CASRLGQSGTEAFF
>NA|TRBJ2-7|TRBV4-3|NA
TGCGCCAGCAGCCAAGAGTGGGGACTGGCCTACGAGCAGTACTTC
CASSQEWGLAYEQYF